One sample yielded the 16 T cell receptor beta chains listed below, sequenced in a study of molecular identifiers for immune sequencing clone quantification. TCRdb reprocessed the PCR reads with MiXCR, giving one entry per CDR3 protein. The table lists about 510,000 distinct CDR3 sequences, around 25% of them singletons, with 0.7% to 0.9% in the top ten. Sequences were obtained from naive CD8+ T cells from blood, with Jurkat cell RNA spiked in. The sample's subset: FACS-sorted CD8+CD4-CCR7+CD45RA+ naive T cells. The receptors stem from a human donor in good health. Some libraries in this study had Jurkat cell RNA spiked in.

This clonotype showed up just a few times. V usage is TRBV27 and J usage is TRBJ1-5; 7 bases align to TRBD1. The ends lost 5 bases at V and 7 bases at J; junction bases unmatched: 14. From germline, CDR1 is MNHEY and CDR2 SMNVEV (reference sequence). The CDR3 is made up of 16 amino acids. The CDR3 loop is CASSHRGSRGRQPQHF. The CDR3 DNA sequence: TGTGCCAGCAGTCACAGAGGCTCTAGGGGGCGGCAGCCCCAGCATTTT.

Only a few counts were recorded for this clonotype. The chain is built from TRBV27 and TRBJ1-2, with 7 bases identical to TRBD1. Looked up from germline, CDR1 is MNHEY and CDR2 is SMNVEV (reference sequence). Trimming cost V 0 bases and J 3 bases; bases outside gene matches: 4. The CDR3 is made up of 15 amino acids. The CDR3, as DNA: TGTGCCAGCAGTTTATCAGGGGGCGAATACTATGGCTACACCTTC. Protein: CASSLSGGEYYGYTF.

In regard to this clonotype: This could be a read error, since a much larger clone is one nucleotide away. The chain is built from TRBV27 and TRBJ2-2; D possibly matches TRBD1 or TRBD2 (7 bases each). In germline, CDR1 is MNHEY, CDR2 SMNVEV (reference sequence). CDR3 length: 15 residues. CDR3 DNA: TGTGCCGGCAGGGGGGGTCCAAACCCTCCTGGGGAGCTGTTTTTT. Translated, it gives CAGRGGPNPPGELFF.

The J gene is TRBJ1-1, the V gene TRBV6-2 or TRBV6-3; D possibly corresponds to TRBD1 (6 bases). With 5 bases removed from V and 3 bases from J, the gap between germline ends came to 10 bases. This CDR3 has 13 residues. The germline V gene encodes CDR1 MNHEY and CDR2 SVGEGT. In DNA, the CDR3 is TGTGCCAGCAGTCCAGGACAGCACACTGAAGCTTTCTTT. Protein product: CASSPGQHTEAFF.

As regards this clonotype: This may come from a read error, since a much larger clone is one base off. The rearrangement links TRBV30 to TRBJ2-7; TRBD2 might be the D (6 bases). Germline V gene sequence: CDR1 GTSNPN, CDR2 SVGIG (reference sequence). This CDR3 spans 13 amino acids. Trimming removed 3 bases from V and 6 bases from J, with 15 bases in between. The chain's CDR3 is CAWRGGLSVEQYF. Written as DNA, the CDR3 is TGTGCCTGGAGGGGCGGACTATCGGTCGAGCAGTACTTC. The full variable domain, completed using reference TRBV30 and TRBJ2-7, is SQTIHQWPATLVQPVGSPLSLECTVEGTSNPNLYWYRQAAGRGLQLLFYSVGIGQISSEVPQNLSASRPQDRQFILSSKKLLLSDSGFYLCAWRGGLSVEQYFGPGTRLTVT.

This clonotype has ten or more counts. The CDR3 protein is CASSLDGVSDEQYF. The CDR3 DNA reads TGTGCCAGCAGCTTGGATGGGGTATCCGACGAGCAGTACTTC. V and J are TRBV5-6 and TRBJ2-7; D is ambiguous. This CDR3 spans 14 amino acids. The V end was cut by 0 bases, the J end by 5 bases, with 12 bases between. Germline lookup yields CDR1 SGHDT and CDR2 YYEEEE.

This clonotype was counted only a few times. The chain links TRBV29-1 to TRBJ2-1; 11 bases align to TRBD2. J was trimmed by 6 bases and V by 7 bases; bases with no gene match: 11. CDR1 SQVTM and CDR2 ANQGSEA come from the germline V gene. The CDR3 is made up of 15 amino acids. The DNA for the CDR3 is TGCAGCGCTACCGGGACTAGCGGTTTTGGCAATGAGCAGTTCTTC. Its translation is CSATGTSGFGNEQFF.

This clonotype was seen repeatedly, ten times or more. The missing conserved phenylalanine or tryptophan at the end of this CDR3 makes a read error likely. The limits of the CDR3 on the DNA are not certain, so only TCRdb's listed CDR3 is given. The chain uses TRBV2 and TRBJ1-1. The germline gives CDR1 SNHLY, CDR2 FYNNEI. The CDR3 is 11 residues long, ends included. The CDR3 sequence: CASTLGDSERY.

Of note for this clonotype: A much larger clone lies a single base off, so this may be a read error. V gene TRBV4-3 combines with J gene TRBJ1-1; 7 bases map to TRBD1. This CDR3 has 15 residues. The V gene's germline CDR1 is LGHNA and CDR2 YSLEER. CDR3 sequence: CARSLRIGGRAEAFF. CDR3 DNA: TGCGCCCGCAGCCTCAGGATAGGGGGCCGTGCTGAAGCTTTCTTT.

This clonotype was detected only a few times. CDR3 amino acids: CASSLGTHPGRETQYF. CDR3 nucleotides: TGTGCCAGCAGCTTGGGGACTCACCCAGGTCGGGAGACCCAGTACTTC. The chain combines TRBV5-6 with TRBJ2-5; a weak D match, TRBD2 (5 bases). Trimming took 0 bases from V and 5 from J, leaving 17 bases between them. CDR3 length: 16 residues. The germline V gene encodes CDR1 SGHDT and CDR2 YYEEEE. Supplemented by reference TRBV5-6 and TRBJ2-5, the full variable domain reads DAGVTQSPTHLIKTRGQQVTLRCSPKSGHDTVSWYQQALGQGPQFIFQYYEEEERQRGNFPDRFSGHQFPNYSSELNVNALLLGDSALYLCASSLGTHPGRETQYFGPGTRLLVL.

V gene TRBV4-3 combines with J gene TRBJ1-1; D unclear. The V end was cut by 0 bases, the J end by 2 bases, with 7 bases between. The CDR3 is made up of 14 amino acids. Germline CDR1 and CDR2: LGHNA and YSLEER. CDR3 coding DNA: TGCGCCAGCAGCCAAGATTGGGCAAACACTGAAGCTTTCTTT. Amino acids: CASSQDWANTEAFF.

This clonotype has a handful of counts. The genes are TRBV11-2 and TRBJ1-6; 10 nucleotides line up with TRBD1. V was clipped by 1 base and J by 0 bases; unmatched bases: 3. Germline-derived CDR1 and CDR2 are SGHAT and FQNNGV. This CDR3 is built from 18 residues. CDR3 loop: CASSLAWTGGSYNSPLHF. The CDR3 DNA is TGTGCCAGCAGCTTAGCCTGGACAGGGGGCTCCTATAATTCACCCCTCCACTTT. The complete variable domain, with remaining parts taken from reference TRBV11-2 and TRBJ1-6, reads EAGVAQSPRYKIIEKRQSVAFWCNPISGHATLYWYQQILGQGPKLLIQFQNNGVVDDSQLPKDRFSAERLKGVDSTLKIQPAKLEDSAVYLCASSLAWTGGSYNSPLHFGNGTRLTVT.

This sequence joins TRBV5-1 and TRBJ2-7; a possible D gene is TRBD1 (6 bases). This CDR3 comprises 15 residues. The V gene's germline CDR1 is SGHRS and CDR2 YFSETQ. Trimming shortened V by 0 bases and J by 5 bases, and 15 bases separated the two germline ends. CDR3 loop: CASSLGQGTQHEQYF. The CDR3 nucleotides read TGCGCCAGCAGCTTGGGGCAGGGGACCCAACACGAGCAGTACTTC.

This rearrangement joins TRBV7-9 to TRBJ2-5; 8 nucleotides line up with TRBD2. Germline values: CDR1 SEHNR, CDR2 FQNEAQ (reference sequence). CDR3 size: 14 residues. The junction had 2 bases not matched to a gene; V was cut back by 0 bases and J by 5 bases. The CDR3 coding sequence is TGTGCCAGCAGCTTAGCCCAGCGGGGGGAGACCCAGTACTTC. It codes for CASSLAQRGETQYF. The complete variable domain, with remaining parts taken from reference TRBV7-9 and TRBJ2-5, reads DTGVSQNPRHKITKRGQNVTFRCDPISEHNRLYWYRQTLGQGPEFLTYFQNEAQLEKSRLLSDRFSAERPKGSFSTLEIQRTEQGDSAMYLCASSLAQRGETQYFGPGTRLLVL.

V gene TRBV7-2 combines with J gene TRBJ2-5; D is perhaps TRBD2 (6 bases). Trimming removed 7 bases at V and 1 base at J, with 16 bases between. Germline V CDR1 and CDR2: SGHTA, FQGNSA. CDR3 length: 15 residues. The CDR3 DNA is TGTGCCAGCAAAGATAGGAGCGGGTTCCAAGAGACCCAGTACTTC. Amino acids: CASKDRSGFQETQYF.

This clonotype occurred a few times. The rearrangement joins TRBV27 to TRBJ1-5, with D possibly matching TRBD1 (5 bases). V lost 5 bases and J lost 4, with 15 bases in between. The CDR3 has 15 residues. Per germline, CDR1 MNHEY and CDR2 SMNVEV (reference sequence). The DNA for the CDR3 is TGTGCCAGCAGTACCGGGACCGCCCCAAATCAGCCCCAGCATTTT. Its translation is CASSTGTAPNQPQHF.